The T cell receptor beta chain under discussion was sequenced for a study of T cell responses to AZD1222 COVID-19 vaccine. Regarding the study as a whole: In a largely white British group with more females than males, clonal diversity was possibly underestimated. Epitopes outside B.1.351 and B.1.1.7 mutated regions reportedly drew nearly half of spike TCRs. Distributed over spike, vaccine-associated CD4 TCRs predominated at 160-218 and 743-854.

Generated by immunoSEQ multiplex PCR, the TCRdb table keeps only in-frame clones and is missing some. In the table there are about 200,000 clones, around 93% of which are singletons. The CDR3 is 13 residues long. V shed 4 bases and J shed 0 bases, with 7 bases lying between them. From germline, CDR1 is SQVTM and CDR2 ANQGSEA. In regard to this clone: Its antigen is unidentified.

The sequence was obtained from an adult who received the AZD1222 COVID-19 vaccine. The source was peripheral blood, collected 28 days after the second AZD1222 dose. The chain carries TRBV29-1 and TRBJ1-5; D not certain. CDR3 sequence: CSVGHGSNQPQHF. The CDR3 region has the DNA TGCAGCGTTGGACACGGTAGCAATCAGCCCCAGCATTTT. Full variable domain (missing parts from reference TRBV29-1 and TRBJ1-5): SAVISQKPSRDICQRGTSLTIQCQVDSQVTMMFWYRQQPGQSLTLIATANQGSEATYESGFVIDKFPISRPNLTFSTLTVSNMSPEDSSIYLCSVGHGSNQPQHFGDGTRLSIL.